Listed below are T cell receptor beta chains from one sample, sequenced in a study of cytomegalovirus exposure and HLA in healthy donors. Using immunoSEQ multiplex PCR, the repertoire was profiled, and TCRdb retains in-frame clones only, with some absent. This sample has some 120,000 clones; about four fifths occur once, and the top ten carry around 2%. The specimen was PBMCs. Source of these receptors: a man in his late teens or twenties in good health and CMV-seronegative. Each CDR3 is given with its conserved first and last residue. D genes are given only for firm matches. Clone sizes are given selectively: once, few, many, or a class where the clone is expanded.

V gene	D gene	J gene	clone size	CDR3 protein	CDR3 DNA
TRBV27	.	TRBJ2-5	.	CASSPQQGKTQYF	TGTGCCAGCAGTCCACAACAGGGAAAGACCCAGTACTTC
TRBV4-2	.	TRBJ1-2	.	CASSQEGGARGYTF	TGTGCCAGCAGCCAAGAAGGAGGTGCGCGGGGCTACACCTTC
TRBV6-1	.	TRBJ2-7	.	CASRLRQFYEQYF	TGTGCCAGCAGACTCAGACAGTTCTACGAGCAGTACTTC
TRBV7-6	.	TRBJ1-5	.	CASSLSGQQPQHF	TGTGCCAGCAGCTTAAGCGGACAGCAGCCCCAGCATTTT
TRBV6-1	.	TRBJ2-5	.	CASSDLTGRSFSETQYF	TGTGCCAGCAGTGACCTGACAGGGAGGTCTTTTTCAGAGACCCAGTACTTC
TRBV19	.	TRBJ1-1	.	CASSPSRGLNTEAFF	TGTGCCAGTAGCCCTTCGAGGGGGTTAAACACTGAAGCTTTCTTT
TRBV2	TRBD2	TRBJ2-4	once	CASRPTSGTKNIQYF	TGTGCCAGCAGGCCGACTAGCGGAACCAAAAACATTCAGTACTTC
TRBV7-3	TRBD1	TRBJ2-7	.	CASSLGTGGIASYEQYF	TGTGCCAGCAGCTTAGGGACAGGGGGGATTGCCTCCTACGAGCAGTACTTC
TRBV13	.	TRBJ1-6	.	CASSLVGRNNSPLHF	TGTGCCAGCAGCTTAGTAGGGAGGAATAATTCACCCCTCCACTTT
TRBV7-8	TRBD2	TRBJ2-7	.	CASSLTGMASGVEQYF	TGTGCCAGCAGCTTAACGGGGATGGCTAGCGGGGTCGAGCAGTACTTC
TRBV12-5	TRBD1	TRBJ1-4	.	CASGSGQGYEKLFF	TGTGCTAGTGGTTCGGGACAGGGGTACGAAAAACTGTTTTTT
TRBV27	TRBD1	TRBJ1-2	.	CVSSSTGTGDYGYTF	TGTGTCAGCAGTTCCACCGGGACAGGGGACTATGGCTACACCTTC
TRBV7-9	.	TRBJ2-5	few	CASSLGSETQYF	TGTGCCAGCAGCTTGGGGAGTGAGACCCAGTACTTC
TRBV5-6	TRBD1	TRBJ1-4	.	CASSWTGEKLFF	TGTGCCAGCAGCTGGACAGGGGAAAAACTGTTTTTT
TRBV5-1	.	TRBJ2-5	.	CASSLGRYGEQYF	TGCGCCAGCAGCTTAGGCCGGTACGGGGAGCAGTACTTC
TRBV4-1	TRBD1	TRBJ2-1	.	CASSPKTGGVDEQFF	TGCGCCAGCAGCCCTAAGACAGGGGGGGTCGATGAGCAGTTCTTC
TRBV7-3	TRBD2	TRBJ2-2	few	CASSTIAGGGTGELFF	TGTGCCAGCAGCACTATAGCGGGGGGCGGAACCGGGGAGCTGTTTTTT
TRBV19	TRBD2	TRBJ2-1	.	CASKGRRGVSYNEQFF	TGTGCCAGTAAGGGTAGGCGGGGGGTTTCCTACAATGAGCAGTTCTTC
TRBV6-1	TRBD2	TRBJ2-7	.	CASSEANRLAGFYEQYF	TGTGCCAGCAGTGAAGCGAACAGGCTAGCGGGGTTCTACGAGCAGTACTTC
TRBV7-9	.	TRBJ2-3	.	CASSLGRQADTQYF	TGTGCCAGCAGTTTGGGGCGCCAGGCAGATACGCAGTATTTT
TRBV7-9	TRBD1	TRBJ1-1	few	CASSLGGQGLDEAFF	TGTGCCAGCAGCTTAGGGGGACAGGGGTTGGATGAAGCTTTCTTT
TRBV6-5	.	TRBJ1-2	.	CASSYSGAYGYTF	TGTGCCAGCAGTTACTCGGGAGCCTATGGCTACACCTTC
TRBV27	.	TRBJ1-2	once	CASSLSVEGGYTF	TGTGCCAGCAGTTTATCGGTAGAGGGCGGCTACACCTTC
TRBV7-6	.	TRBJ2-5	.	CASSLSLAHETQYF	TGTGCCAGCAGCCTCAGCCTAGCGCATGAGACCCAGTACTTC
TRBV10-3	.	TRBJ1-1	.	CAIKPREDTEAFF	TGTGCCATCAAGCCGAGAGAGGACACTGAAGCTTTCTTT
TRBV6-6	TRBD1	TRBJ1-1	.	CASRSVDRGDTEAFF	TGTGCCAGCAGGTCAGTGGACAGGGGAGACACTGAAGCTTTCTTT
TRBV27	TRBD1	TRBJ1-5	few	CASRGTGHQPQHF	TGTGCCAGCAGAGGGACAGGTCATCAGCCCCAGCATTTT
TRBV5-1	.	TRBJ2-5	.	CASSWVPGETQYF	TGCGCCAGCAGCTGGGTCCCAGGGGAGACCCAGTACTTC
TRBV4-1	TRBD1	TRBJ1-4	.	CASSRGQGPTNEKLFF	TGCGCCAGCAGCCGAGGACAGGGTCCAACTAATGAAAAACTGTTTTTT
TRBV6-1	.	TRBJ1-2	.	CASLDMNYGYTF	TGTGCCAGCCTGGACATGAACTATGGCTACACCTTC
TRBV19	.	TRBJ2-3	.	CASSWRAGDTQYF	TGTGCCAGTAGTTGGAGGGCCGGAGATACGCAGTATTTT
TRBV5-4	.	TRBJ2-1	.	CASSLSSGSYNEQFF	TGTGCCAGCAGCTTGTCGAGCGGGTCCTACAATGAGCAGTTCTTC
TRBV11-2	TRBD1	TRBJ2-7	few	CASSLWTGSSSYEQYF	TGTGCCAGCAGCTTATGGACAGGGTCGTCATCCTACGAGCAGTACTTC
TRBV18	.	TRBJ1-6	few	CASFRVGSPLHF	TGTGCCAGCTTCAGGGTAGGGTCACCCCTCCACTTT
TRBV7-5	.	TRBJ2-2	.	CARSLELVRQTNNTGELFF	TGTGCCAGAAGCTTAGAATTGGTAAGACAGACGAACAACACCGGGGAGCTGTTTTTT
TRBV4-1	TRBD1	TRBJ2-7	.	CASSLGQGSPYEQYF	TGCGCCAGCAGCCTCGGACAGGGATCCCCCTACGAGCAGTACTTC
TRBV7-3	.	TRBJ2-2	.	CASSLTVTGELFF	TGTGCCAGCAGCTTGACAGTCACCGGGGAGCTGTTTTTT
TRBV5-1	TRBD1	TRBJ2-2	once	CASSPGQGRSGELFF	TGCGCCAGCAGCCCAGGACAGGGTAGATCCGGGGAGCTGTTTTTT
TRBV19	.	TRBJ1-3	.	CASSRGRNPNTIYF	TGTGCCAGTAGCAGAGGGCGAAATCCAAACACCATATATTTT
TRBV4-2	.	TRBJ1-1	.	CASSQTIRGGVNTEAFF	TGTGCCAGCAGCCAAACGATCAGGGGAGGGGTGAACACTGAAGCTTTCTTT
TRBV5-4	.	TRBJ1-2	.	CASSLALGVSYGYTF	TGTGCCAGCAGCTTGGCCTTGGGAGTCAGCTATGGCTACACCTTC
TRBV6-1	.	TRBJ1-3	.	CASSEPGRGSGNTIYF	TGTGCCAGCAGTGAACCCGGAAGGGGCTCTGGAAACACCATATATTTT
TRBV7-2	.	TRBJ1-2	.	CASSRTGTRGGYTF	TGTGCCAGCAGCCGAACCGGGACAAGGGGTGGCTACACCTTC
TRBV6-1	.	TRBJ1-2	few	CASSHGQKYGYTF	TGTGCCAGCAGCCACGGACAGAAGTATGGCTACACCTTC
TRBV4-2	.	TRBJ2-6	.	CASSQDRGGANVLTF	TGTGCCAGCAGCCAAGATAGGGGTGGGGCCAACGTCCTGACTTTC